Shown below are 20 T cell receptor beta chains from a single sample sequenced in a study of molecular identifiers for immune sequencing clone quantification. TCRdb re-called the PCR reads through MiXCR, storing one row per CDR3 protein. The sample holds 60,000 to 75,000 distinct CDR3 sequences, 19% seen once. Sample: naive CD8+ T cells from blood, with Jurkat cell RNA spiked in. Subset indicated: FACS-sorted CD8+CD4-CCR7+CD45RA+ naive T cells. Every receptor here comes from a human donor in good health. Some libraries in this study had Jurkat cell RNA spiked in.

Regarding this clonotype: Its ends do not fully match the called genes, so a read error is possible. The chain has TRBV3-1 and TRBJ2-7; D possibly corresponds to TRBD1 (6 bases). CDR3 length equals 14 residues. The germline CDR1 and CDR2 sequences are LGHDT and YNNKEL (reference sequence). CDR3 region: CASNQGTRAYEQYF. In DNA form, the CDR3 reads TGTGCCAGCAACCAAGGGACAAGAGCCTACGAGCAGTACTTC.

At least ten counts were recorded for this clonotype. The chain carries TRBV29-1 and TRBJ2-7, with D tentatively TRBD1 or TRBD2 (6 bases each). This CDR3 is 17 amino acids long. Germline-derived CDR1 and CDR2 are SQVTM and ANQGSEA. The ends were cut back, 0 bases at V and 4 bases at J, with 22 bases in the middle. The CDR3 DNA reads TGCAGCGTTGAAGATCCGGTACAGGGAGGCACTGGGTACGAGCAGTACTTC. Its translation is CSVEDPVQGGTGYEQYF.

This clonotype was recorded at least ten times. V usage is TRBV24-1 and J usage is TRBJ1-5; 8 nucleotides align to TRBD1. Germline V gives CDR1 KGHDR, CDR2 SFDVKD. This CDR3 spans 13 amino acids. V lost 5 bases and J lost 6; bases outside the gene matches: 2. DNA for the CDR3: TGTGCCACCAGTGCAGGGGGCCTTCAGCCCCAGCATTTT. Protein: CATSAGGLQPQHF.

At least ten counts were recorded for this clonotype. This chain joins TRBV20-1 and TRBJ2-1; a possible D gene is TRBD2 (6 bases). CDR1 and CDR2 from the germline V gene are DFQATT and SNEGSKA (reference sequence). The germline V and J ends were trimmed by 0 bases and 4 bases, with 13 bases remaining between them. The CDR3 contains 15 residues. The CDR3 region has the DNA TGCAGTGCTAGAGATTTGGGGGAGGATTACAATGAGCAGTTCTTC. This encodes CSARDLGEDYNEQFF.

This clonotype has a count of ten or more. The chain employs TRBV16 and TRBJ1-1, with no clear D. Per the germline V gene, CDR1 is KGHSY and CDR2 is FQNENV. The CDR3 sequence is 14 residues long. V was pared by 0 bases and J by 0 bases, with 5 bases between. In nucleotides, the CDR3 is TGTGCCAGCAGCCAATCACCTCTGAACACTGAAGCTTTCTTT. This sequence encodes CASSQSPLNTEAFF.

This clonotype came up many times. The V call is TRBV6-2 or TRBV6-3, the J call TRBJ2-1, with unresolved D. The V end was cut by 8 bases, the J end by 1 base, with 15 bases between. Germline V gene sequence: CDR1 MNHEY, CDR2 SVGEGT. This CDR3 has 15 amino acids. The CDR3 region is CASAPGIQSYNEQFF. The CDR3 DNA is TGTGCCAGCGCCCCAGGTATTCAGTCCTACAATGAGCAGTTCTTC.

This clonotype was detected many times. This chain joins TRBV28 and TRBJ2-1, with D perhaps TRBD1 (6 bases). CDR3 size: 16 residues. Germline-derived CDR1 and CDR2 are MDHEN and SYDVKM. Trimming took 6 bases from V and 4 from J, leaving 19 bases between them. The CDR3: CASSIDGTPPYNEQFF. The CDR3 DNA sequence: TGTGCCAGCAGCATCGACGGGACACCCCCATACAATGAGCAGTTCTTC.

This clonotype was observed at least ten times. The rearrangement links TRBV15 to TRBJ2-3; 12 positions match TRBD1. This CDR3 is 18 amino acids long. The germline gives CDR1 LNHNV, CDR2 YYDKDF (reference sequence). Germline trimming cut 4 bases from V and 4 bases from J; bases unmatched to any gene: 12. CDR3 loop: CATSKRGGTGGASDTQYF. CDR3 sequence (DNA): TGTGCCACCAGCAAAAGGGGGGGGACAGGGGGCGCCTCAGATACGCAGTATTTT.

V is TRBV7-8 and J is TRBJ2-7, with D perhaps matching TRBD2 (7 bases). Germline V gene data show CDR1 as SGHVS and CDR2 as FQNEAQ. V was shortened by 4 bases and J by 3 bases, with 16 bases between the two germline ends. This CDR3 spans 15 amino acids. The CDR3 sequence is CASSSARGLLYEQYF. The CDR3 DNA follows: TGTGCCAGCAGCTCGGCGCGGGGGCTCCTCTACGAGCAGTACTTC. The full variable domain, rest sourced from reference TRBV7-8 and TRBJ2-7, is GAGVSQSPRYKVAKRGQDVALRCDPISGHVSLFWYQQALGQGPEFLTYFQNEAQLDKSGLPSDRFFAERPEGSVSTLKIQRTQQEDSAVYLCASSSARGLLYEQYFGPGTRLTVT.

This clonotype turned up a few times. A much larger clone lies a single base off, so this may be a read error. V usage is TRBV20-1 and J usage is TRBJ2-4; 7 nucleotides agree with TRBD2. The germline V gene encodes CDR1 DFQATT and CDR2 SNEGSKA (reference sequence). The CDR3 is made up of 18 amino acids. After removal of 6 bases from V and 0 bases from J, the junction contained 17 bases not matched to a gene. The CDR3 DNA is TGCAGTGCCTATGAGATTAGCGGGCTAATGTTAGCCAAAAACATTCAGTACTTC. It encodes CSAYEISGLMLAKNIQYF.

This chain uses TRBV7-8 with TRBJ1-4; weak D call: TRBD1 (6 bases). V shed 0 bases and J shed 7 bases, with 9 bases lying between them. The CDR3 totals 14 residues. The germline V gene encodes CDR1 SGHVS and CDR2 FQNEAQ. In DNA, the CDR3 is TGTGCCAGCAGCTTAGCAGGGGGGTTTGAAAAACTGTTTTTT. This codes for CASSLAGGFEKLFF.

This clonotype was observed at least ten times. This chain uses TRBV27 with TRBJ1-1; D is perhaps TRBD1 (5 bases). Germline V gene sequence: CDR1 MNHEY, CDR2 SMNVEV (reference sequence). The V end was cut by 4 bases, the J end by 6 bases, with 18 bases between. The CDR3 runs to 15 residues. The CDR3 is CASSWSGGVRPEAFF. Written as DNA, the CDR3 is TGTGCCAGCAGTTGGTCTGGGGGGGTAAGGCCTGAAGCTTTCTTT.

This clonotype has ten or more counts. This chain links TRBV28 with TRBJ2-5; TRBD2 matches at 9 bases. Unmatched junction bases numbered 9, after V lost 6 bases and J lost 4 bases. The germline CDR1 and CDR2 sequences are MDHEN and SYDVKM. The CDR3 totals 15 residues. DNA for the CDR3: TGTGCCAGCAGCCCGGGACTAGCCGGCGGAGAGACCCAGTACTTC. Its protein product is CASSPGLAGGETQYF. Together with reference TRBV28 and TRBJ2-5, the CDR3 gives the full variable domain: DVKVTQSSRYLVKRTGEKVFLECVQDMDHENMFWYRQDPGLGLRLIYFSYDVKMKEKGDIPEGYSVSREKKERFSLILESASTNQTSMYLCASSPGLAGGETQYFGPGTRLLVL.

The chain links TRBV20-1 to TRBJ2-1; D might be TRBD1 or TRBD2, each matching 5 bases. The CDR3 loop spans 16 amino acids. In germline, CDR1 is DFQATT, CDR2 SNEGSKA (reference sequence). V shed 4 bases and J shed 6 bases, with 22 bases lying between them. In nucleotides, the CDR3 is TGCAGTGCTACGGGGCAAGCCCAAGACACGTGCAATGAGCAGTTCTTC. Translation gives CSATGQAQDTCNEQFF.

A few counts support this clonotype. The J gene is TRBJ2-7, the V gene TRBV5-4, with 9 nucleotides matching TRBD2. This CDR3 spans 13 amino acids. The junction had 5 bases not matched to a gene; V was cut back by 6 bases and J by 4 bases. The germline V gene has CDR1 SGHNT and CDR2 YYREEE (reference sequence). The CDR3 nucleotides read TGTGCCAGCAATAGCGGGAGTAGTTACGAGCAGTACTTC. Protein sequence: CASNSGSSYEQYF.

There are many counts of this clonotype. This rearrangement joins TRBV20-1 to TRBJ2-7; D uncertain. Germline V gives CDR1 DFQATT, CDR2 SNEGSKA (reference sequence). This CDR3 comprises 14 residues. Between the trimmed V and J ends, which lost 6 bases and 6 bases, there was a span of 21 bases. CDR3 DNA: TGCAGTGCCTGCAACAGTGAACTTCCTTGCGAGCAGTACTTC. Protein: CSACNSELPCEQYF.

This clonotype was recorded at least ten times. The chain joins TRBV2 to TRBJ1-4; TRBD1 is a possible D gene (6 bases). The CDR3 sequence is 18 residues long. V was shortened by 7 bases and J by 4 bases, with 25 bases between the two germline ends. CDR1 SNHLY and CDR2 FYNNEI come from the germline V gene. CDR3: CASTNGGLGRGNNEKLFF. The CDR3 DNA follows: TGTGCCAGCACTAATGGGGGCCTTGGACGGGGCAATAATGAAAAACTGTTTTTT.

The chain links TRBV12-3 or TRBV12-4 to TRBJ1-1; TRBD1 aligns across 8 bases. The CDR3 length is 15 residues. Losses at the gene ends were 5 bases for V and 1 base for J; bases not matched to a gene: 6. CDR3: CASSGPGTGNTEAFF. For the CDR3, the DNA is TGTGCCAGCAGTGGTCCCGGGACAGGGAACACTGAAGCTTTCTTT.

In its sample, this clonotype was seen many times. The V gene is TRBV11-2, the J gene TRBJ2-7, with TRBD1 as a possible D gene (6 bases). Per the germline V gene, CDR1 is SGHAT and CDR2 is FQNNGV. Trimming pared 1 base from V and 5 bases from J, leaving 12 bases between. This CDR3 comprises 14 residues. This CDR3 reads CASSLVSGDHEQYF. The CDR3 DNA follows: TGTGCCAGCAGCTTAGTGTCAGGGGACCACGAGCAGTACTTC.

The table lists this clonotype with many counts. The chain uses TRBV6-2 or TRBV6-3 and TRBJ2-7; D possibly matches TRBD1 or TRBD2 (5 bases each). Trimming cost V 0 bases and J 2 bases, with 14 bases left between them. The CDR3 is 16 residues long. Germline V lookup: CDR1 MNHEY, CDR2 SVGEGT. CDR3 protein: CASSYSFRDGAYEQYF. The CDR3 DNA reads TGTGCCAGCAGTTACTCGTTCCGGGACGGAGCCTACGAGCAGTACTTC.